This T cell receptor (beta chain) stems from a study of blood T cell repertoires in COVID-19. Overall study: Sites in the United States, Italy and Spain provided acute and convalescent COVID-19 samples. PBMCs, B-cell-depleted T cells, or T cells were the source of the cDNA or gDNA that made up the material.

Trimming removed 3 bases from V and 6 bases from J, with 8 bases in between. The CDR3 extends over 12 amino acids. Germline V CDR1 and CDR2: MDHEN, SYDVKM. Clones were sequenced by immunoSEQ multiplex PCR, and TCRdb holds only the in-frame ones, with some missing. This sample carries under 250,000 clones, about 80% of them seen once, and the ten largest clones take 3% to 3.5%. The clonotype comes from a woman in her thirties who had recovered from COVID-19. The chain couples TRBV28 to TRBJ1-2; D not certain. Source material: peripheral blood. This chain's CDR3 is CASSFGENGYTF. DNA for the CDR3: TGTGCCAGCAGTTTTGGGGAGAATGGCTACACCTTC.